The 25 T cell receptor beta chains presented below share a single source sample, sequenced in a study of PD-1 blockade in classical Hodgkin lymphoma. Brentuximab vedotin exposure varied among the patients, all of whom had relapsed after autologous stem cell transplantation. Clones were sequenced by immunoSEQ multiplex PCR, and TCRdb holds only the in-frame ones, with some missing. The table shows tens of thousands of clones, with roughly 90% occurring only once. Sequenced here: peripheral blood mononuclear cells (PBMCs), sampled at baseline. The receptor set was obtained from a human donor with classical Hodgkin lymphoma.

The CDR3 DNA is TGTGCCAGCAGACCCGCGGGGGGCCTAGCCGAGCAGTACTTC. Residues: CASRPAGGLAEQYF. The chain employs TRBV7-2 and TRBJ2-7, with 8 bases matching TRBD2. The V gene's germline CDR1 is SGHTA and CDR2 FQGNSA. Germline trimming cut 6 bases from V and 6 bases from J; bases unmatched to any gene: 10. CDR3 size: 14 residues.

The V gene is TRBV15, the J gene TRBJ2-1; 10 nucleotides agree with TRBD2. The CDR3 totals 17 residues. V lost 0 bases, J lost 0 bases, and 2 bases stayed unmatched. CDR1 LNHNV and CDR2 YYDKDF come from the germline V gene (reference sequence). The DNA for the CDR3 is TGTGCCACCAGCAGAGAGACTAGCGGGTTCTCCTACAATGAGCAGTTCTTC. Amino acids: CATSRETSGFSYNEQFF. The complete variable domain, with remaining parts taken from reference TRBV15 and TRBJ2-1, reads DAMVIQNPRYQVTQFGKPVTLSCSQTLNHNVMYWYQQKSSQAPKLLFHYYDKDFNNEADTPDNFQSRRPNTSFCFLDIRSPGLGDTAMYLCATSRETSGFSYNEQFFGPGTRLTVL.

The chain combines TRBV27 with TRBJ1-4; TRBD1 might be the D (5 bases). Germline V gene sequence: CDR1 MNHEY, CDR2 SMNVEV (reference sequence). Trimming left V 5 bases short and J 8 bases short, with 12 bases between. This CDR3 spans 13 amino acids. This CDR3 is CASSGWNREKLFF. In nucleotides, the CDR3 is TGTGCCAGCAGTGGATGGAACAGGGAAAAACTGTTTTTT.

This clone was seen a single time. CDR3 loop: CASSFEDEQFF. CDR3 sequence (DNA): TGTGCCAGCAGCTTTGAAGATGAGCAGTTCTTC. The rearrangement links TRBV5-4 to TRBJ2-1; D is undetermined. This CDR3 contains 11 residues. Germline CDR1 and CDR2: SGHNT and YYREEE (reference sequence). Trimming left V 2 bases short and J 8 bases short, with 5 bases between.

V gene TRBV18 combines with J gene TRBJ2-3; 8 nucleotides match TRBD2. J was trimmed by 1 base and V by 3 bases; bases with no gene match: 6. The CDR3 is made up of 16 amino acids. The V gene's germline CDR1 is KGHSH and CDR2 LQKENI. The CDR3 nucleotides read TGTGCCAGCTCACCGAACGCGGGAGGAGGCACAGATACGCAGTATTTT. It specifies CASSPNAGGGTDTQYF.

V usage is TRBV6-6 and J usage is TRBJ1-5; perhaps TRBD1 as D (5 bases). Between the trimmed V and J ends, which lost 2 bases and 2 bases, there was a span of 10 bases. The CDR3 runs 15 residues. CDR1 is MNHNY, CDR2 SVGAGI, per germline (reference sequence). The DNA for the CDR3 is TGTGCCAGCAGTTACGAAGGGACCCGCAATCAGCCCCAGCATTTT. As protein: CASSYEGTRNQPQHF.

The CDR3 region is CASSQDGDIRLEAFF. For the CDR3, the DNA is TGCGCCAGCAGCCAAGATGGGGATATAAGACTTGAAGCTTTCTTT. The chain employs TRBV4-1 and TRBJ1-1; no clear D gene. This CDR3 contains 15 residues. V was clipped by 0 bases and J by 7 bases, with 15 bases between them. CDR1 and CDR2 (germline): MGHRA, YSYEKL.

The chain couples TRBV7-2 to TRBJ1-3, with D hard to call. Deletions cut 5 bases from V and 0 bases from J, with 11 bases between. CDR3 size: 15 residues. Germline V CDR1 and CDR2: SGHTA, FQGNSA. The CDR3, as DNA: TGTGCCAGCAGCGCATGGGATATCTCTGGAAACACCATATATTTT. Protein sequence: CASSAWDISGNTIYF.

V usage is TRBV5-4 and J usage is TRBJ1-1, with 8 bases fitting TRBD1. Germline CDR1 reads SGHNT; CDR2 reads YYREEE (reference sequence). The J segment lost 5 bases and the V segment lost 2 bases, leaving 5 bases of the junction unmatched. The CDR3 is made up of 14 amino acids. The CDR3 loop is CASSFPGGLTEAFF. DNA of the CDR3: TGTGCCAGCAGCTTTCCAGGGGGCTTAACTGAAGCTTTCTTT.

The V and J genes are TRBV4-1 and TRBJ2-2; the D gene is possibly TRBD1 (6 bases). CDR1 and CDR2 from the germline V gene are MGHRA and YSYEKL. Trimming shortened V by 1 base and J by 1 base, and 7 bases separated the two germline ends. This CDR3 contains 15 residues. The CDR3 DNA reads as TGCGCCAGCAGCCAAGTACAGGGGAACACCGGGGAGCTGTTTTTT. This gives the protein CASSQVQGNTGELFF.

The V and J genes are TRBV5-4 and TRBJ1-6, with D possibly being TRBD1 (6 bases). Trimming cost V 0 bases and J 6 bases, with 10 bases left between them. Per the germline V gene, CDR1 is SGHNT and CDR2 is YYREEE (reference sequence). This CDR3 comprises 15 residues. CDR3 region: CASSLGEGVNSPLHF. The CDR3 coding sequence is TGTGCCAGCAGCTTGGGGGAGGGGGTTAATTCACCCCTCCACTTT.

This clone was detected only once. V usage is TRBV2 and J usage is TRBJ2-5; D may be TRBD2 (7 bases). Germline-derived CDR1 and CDR2 are SNHLY and FYNNEI. The CDR3 contains 14 residues. The ends were cut back, 8 bases at V and 5 bases at J, with 18 bases in the middle. The CDR3 sequence: CASPRGGDGETQYF. CDR3 DNA sequence: TGTGCCAGCCCGAGGGGGGGGGATGGTGAGACCCAGTACTTC.

The chain combines TRBV5-6 with TRBJ2-3; D remains ambiguous. V lost 0 bases to trimming and J lost 0 bases, with 11 bases between them. The CDR3 runs to 16 residues. Germline CDR1 reads SGHDT; CDR2 reads YYEEEE. In DNA form, the CDR3 reads TGTGCCAGCAGCTTGGGGCCTGTCGGGAGCACAGATACGCAGTATTTT. Translating it yields CASSLGPVGSTDTQYF.

The rearrangement joins TRBV11-2 to TRBJ2-7; D is unresolved. The V gene lost 2 bases and the J gene lost 3 bases, with 11 bases spanning the gap. This CDR3 region has 14 residues. Germline values: CDR1 SGHAT, CDR2 FQNNGV. CDR3 DNA: TGTGCCAGCAGCTTATACCAATTAATCTACGAGCAGTACTTC. The encoded protein is CASSLYQLIYEQYF.

J is TRBJ1-4 and V is TRBV30; D may be TRBD1 (5 bases). V was cut by 2 bases and J by 6 bases, with 13 bases left in between. There are 14 residues in the CDR3. Germline values: CDR1 GTSNPN, CDR2 SVGIG (reference sequence). CDR3 in DNA: TGTGCCTGGAGTCGGAACAGGAACGATGAAAAACTGTTTTTT. It specifies CAWSRNRNDEKLFF.

The chain combines TRBV6-6 with TRBJ2-3; no clear D gene. Germline CDR1 MNHNY, CDR2 SVGAGI (reference sequence). The CDR3 runs 14 residues. V shed 3 bases and J shed 0 bases, with 7 bases lying between them. Written as DNA, the CDR3 is TGTGCCAGCAGTTATCCCACAAGCACAGATACGCAGTATTTT. Translation gives CASSYPTSTDTQYF.

The chain employs TRBV4-2 and TRBJ2-1; no clear D gene. This CDR3 is built from 16 residues. Germline lookup yields CDR1 LGHNA and CDR2 YNFKEQ. V lost 0 bases and J lost 0, with 9 bases in between. DNA for the CDR3: TGTGCCAGCAGCCAAGAAGAGGCGAGCTCCTACAATGAGCAGTTCTTC. It is translated as CASSQEEASSYNEQFF.

The V and J genes are TRBV4-1 and TRBJ1-3; D perhaps matches TRBD1 (5 bases). V lost 5 bases, J lost 0 bases, and 14 bases lay in between. In germline, CDR1 is MGHRA, CDR2 YSYEKL. The CDR3 extends over 16 amino acids. The CDR3 bases are TGCGCCAGCAGCTCGTCGACAGTACCCTCTGGAAACACCATATATTTT. It is translated as CASSSSTVPSGNTIYF.

The chain employs TRBV7-9 and TRBJ2-7; TRBD2 is a possible D gene (5 bases). V dropped 1 base and J dropped 3 bases, with 10 bases sitting between them. CDR3 size: 14 residues. Per germline, CDR1 SEHNR and CDR2 FQNEAQ (reference sequence). Written as DNA, the CDR3 is TGTGCCAGCAGCTTAGGGCCCGGGGTCTACGAGCAGTACTTC. Residues: CASSLGPGVYEQYF.

The chain carries TRBV21-1 and TRBJ1-2. TRBV21-1 is assigned pseudogene status. The CDR3 is made up of 16 amino acids. Written as DNA, the CDR3 is TGTGCCAGCAGCAAACCGCGGGGGTCTTCGGGCTATGGCTACACCTTC. Amino acid sequence: CASSKPRGSSGYGYTF.

This rearrangement joins TRBV27 to TRBJ2-7; D may be TRBD2 (6 bases). The CDR3 contains 15 residues. Trimming cost V 2 bases and J 6 bases, with 17 bases left between them. CDR1 MNHEY and CDR2 SMNVEV come from the germline V gene (reference sequence). The CDR3 coding sequence is TGTGCCAGCAGTTTAGGGAGGCCCGGGGCGGCCGAGCAGTACTTC. Protein product: CASSLGRPGAAEQYF.

The CDR3 spells CASSEGAPPEQFF. DNA of the CDR3: TGTGCCAGCAGTGAAGGGGCTCCGCCGGAGCAGTTCTTC. J is TRBJ2-1 and V is TRBV6-1; no clear D. V lost 1 base to trimming and J lost 10 bases, with 11 bases between them. Germline loops: CDR1 MNHNS, CDR2 SASEGT. This CDR3 region has 13 residues.

The chain employs TRBV6-6 and TRBJ1-6, with 8 bases that match TRBD1. Germline V CDR1 and CDR2: MNHNY, SVGAGI (reference sequence). The CDR3 covers 16 residues. The V gene end was trimmed by 8 bases and the J gene end by 3 bases; junction bases not matched to a gene: 9. The CDR3 reads CASGDGTGRYNSPLHF. DNA of the CDR3: TGTGCCAGCGGGGACGGGACAGGTCGCTATAATTCACCCCTCCACTTT.

DNA for the CDR3: TGTGCCAGCAGCCCACCGGGCCTTCCCCAGGAGGCGCAGTATTTT. It yields the protein CASSPPGLPQEAQYF. The V and J genes are TRBV5-4 and TRBJ2-3; perhaps TRBD2 as D (5 bases). The V end was cut by 4 bases, the J end by 10 bases, with 22 bases between. The germline V gene has CDR1 SGHNT and CDR2 YYREEE (reference sequence). The CDR3 extends over 15 amino acids.

This clone is deemed medium-sized. The rearrangement uses TRBV28 and TRBJ1-2, with D unresolved. V gave up 2 bases and J gave up 5 bases, with 12 bases separating them. CDR1 and CDR2 from the germline V gene are MDHEN and SYDVKM. This CDR3 comprises 14 residues. The chain's CDR3 is CASSLPPSGYGYTF. CDR3 nucleotides: TGTGCCAGCAGTTTACCCCCCAGCGGGTATGGCTACACCTTC.